This passage covers 9 T cell receptor beta chains from one sample sequenced in a study of regulatory T cells in long-lasting Graves disease. Sample time point: newly diagnosed GD, antithyroid drugs for less than 3 months. The authors made the TCR library using RNA they extracted from PBMCs. Assembly of TCR beta libraries relied on iRepertoire HTBI primers together with Arm-PCR of CDR3 regions. From the multiplex PCR reads, TCRdb called clonotypes with MiXCR, one entry per CDR3 protein. This table has hundreds of thousands of distinct CDR3 sequences, around 15% appearing once. The sample was also linked to a second study, of T cells in Graves' hyperthyroidism and ophthalmopathy.

This material consisted of peripheral blood mononuclear cells (PBMCs), taken at new diagnosis, from a patient treated with antithyroid drugs. The receptors originated from a woman aged 25 to 39 with Graves disease.

Only one count was recorded for this clonotype. The genes are TRBV5-6 and TRBJ1-2; D unclear. Trimming removed 7 bases at V and 11 bases at J, with 18 bases between. The CDR3 is made up of 12 amino acids. Germline CDR1 SGHDT, CDR2 YYEEEE. In DNA, the CDR3 is TGTGCCAGCGCTACCTCCTCATTGCTGTACACCTTC. Its protein product is CASATSSLLYTF.

Many counts were recorded for this clonotype. The gene calls are TRBV7-3 and TRBJ2-3, with D perhaps being TRBD1 or TRBD2 (5 bases each). The CDR3 spans 15 residues. The germline CDR1 and CDR2 sequences are SGHTA and FQGTGA. The V end was cut by 3 bases, the J end by 5 bases, with 15 bases between. The CDR3 here is CASSFGGAEKDTQYF. As DNA, the CDR3 is TGTGCCAGCAGCTTTGGGGGAGCGGAGAAAGATACGCAGTATTTT.

The gene calls are TRBV20-1 and TRBJ2-5; a weak D match, TRBD2 (5 bases). With 5 bases removed from V and 1 base from J, the gap between germline ends came to 14 bases. Per germline, CDR1 DFQATT and CDR2 SNEGSKA (reference sequence). The CDR3 extends over 14 amino acids. The chain's CDR3 is CSAYGGSLQETQYF. The CDR3 bases are TGCAGTGCTTACGGCGGGTCCCTCCAAGAGACCCAGTACTTC.

V is TRBV24-1 and J is TRBJ2-1; D gene ambiguous. CDR1 and CDR2 (germline): KGHDR, SFDVKD. The CDR3 length is 11 residues. Trimming took off 3 bases at V and 5 bases at J, with 1 base between the two ends. The DNA of the CDR3 is TGTGCCACCAGTGATCACAATGAGCAGTTCTTC. Amino acid sequence: CATSDHNEQFF.

This clonotype was seen repeatedly, ten times or more. The V and J genes are TRBV7-9 and TRBJ1-1; 8 nucleotides line up with TRBD1. Trimming at V came to 3 bases and at J to 0 bases, leaving 9 bases not matched to a gene. This CDR3 region has 17 residues. From germline, CDR1 is SEHNR and CDR2 FQNEAQ (reference sequence). The CDR3 sequence: CASSLDRAPAMNTEAFF. CDR3 coding DNA: TGTGCCAGCAGCTTGGACAGGGCGCCCGCGATGAACACTGAAGCTTTCTTT. Together with reference TRBV7-9 and TRBJ1-1, the CDR3 gives the full variable domain: DTGVSQNPRHKITKRGQNVTFRCDPISEHNRLYWYRQTLGQGPEFLTYFQNEAQLEKSRLLSDRFSAERPKGSFSTLEIQRTEQGDSAMYLCASSLDRAPAMNTEAFFGQGTRLTVV.

This clonotype was observed many times. The chain has TRBV12-3 or TRBV12-4 and TRBJ1-5, with 9 bases aligning to TRBD1. This CDR3 spans 15 amino acids. The J segment lost 4 bases and the V segment lost 6 bases, leaving 7 bases of the junction unmatched. CDR3 bases: TGTGCCAGCAGGGACAGGGGCAAGGGTAATCAGCCCCAGCATTTT. This translates into CASRDRGKGNQPQHF.

This clonotype was detected many times. The chain couples TRBV24-1 to TRBJ2-7, with 10 nucleotides matching TRBD2. The V and J ends lost 3 bases and 6 bases, in that order; junction bases with no gene match: 7. The CDR3 covers 15 residues. Germline CDR1 KGHDR, CDR2 SFDVKD. This CDR3 is CATSDPASGSPEQYF. DNA of the CDR3: TGTGCCACCAGTGATCCGGCTAGCGGGAGCCCCGAGCAGTACTTC.

Comment on this clonotype: A much larger clone lies one base from this, so it may be a read error. No conserved phenylalanine or tryptophan is present at the end of the CDR3, so a read error is the likely explanation. The rearrangement joins TRBV11-2 to TRBJ2-3, with TRBD2 matching over 14 bases. Germline V CDR1 and CDR2: SGHAT, FQNNGV. The junction had 9 bases not matched to a gene; V was cut back by 6 bases and J by 1 base. The CDR3 totals 18 residues. CDR3: CASSLPGLAGVGTDTQYL. In DNA form, the CDR3 reads TGTGCCAGCAGTTTGCCGGGACTAGCGGGAGTGGGCACAGATACGCAGTATCTT.

This clonotype occurred a few times. A much larger clone lies a single base off, so this may be a read error. The V call is TRBV27, the J call TRBJ2-1; no definite D call. This CDR3 contains 12 residues. Germline V CDR1 and CDR2: MNHEY, SMNVEV (reference sequence). This CDR3 reads CASSKRGNEQLF. Here the CDR3 DNA reads TGTGCCAGCAGCAAGCGAGGTAATGAGCAGCTCTTC.